This entry lists 8 T cell receptor beta chains sequenced from one sample in a study of T cell responses to AZD1222 COVID-19 vaccine. The assay was immunoSEQ multiplex PCR, and TCRdb's table has in-frame clones only and misses some. This table holds about 88,000 clones, about 89% found once. Source: peripheral blood, taken 28 days after the second AZD1222 dose. These receptors were taken from an adult who received the AZD1222 COVID-19 vaccine.

With regard to this clone: A read error may produce the germline difference seen at one junction end. The chain employs TRBV2 and TRBJ2-5; D perhaps matches TRBD1 (6 bases). The CDR3 runs to 13 residues. Germline V gives CDR1 SNHLY, CDR2 FYNNEI. This CDR3 is CSGDDLVLETQYF. CDR3 sequence (DNA): TGCTCAGGGGATGATCTCGTACTAGAGACCCAGTACTTC.

This rearrangement joins TRBV29-1 to TRBJ2-5; D not resolved. CDR3 length: 11 amino acids. Germline CDR1 SQVTM, CDR2 ANQGSEA. Trimming stripped 6 bases from V and 2 bases from J, with 7 bases between. CDR3 in amino acids: CSVGPQETQYF. CDR3 DNA sequence: TGCAGCGTCGGGCCACAAGAGACCCAGTACTTC.

The rearrangement joins TRBV6-5 to TRBJ2-1, with D perhaps assigned TRBD1 or TRBD2 (7 bases each). V was clipped by 11 bases and J by 5 bases, with 19 bases between them. Germline V CDR1 and CDR2: MNHEY, SVGAGI. The CDR3 contains 14 residues. CDR3 amino acids: CASSGGAFDNEQFF. The CDR3 region has the DNA TGTGCCTCCTCAGGGGGGGCATTCGACAATGAGCAGTTCTTC.

The rearrangement uses TRBV6-2 or TRBV6-3 and TRBJ1-6; TRBD1 agrees at 9 bases. Trimming at V came to 5 bases and at J to 0 bases, leaving 11 bases not matched to a gene. The germline V gene has CDR1 MNHEY and CDR2 SVGEGT. This CDR3 is built from 19 residues. The CDR3 spells CASSPPGQGTFSYNSPLHF. CDR3 sequence (DNA): TGTGCCAGCAGTCCACCGGGACAGGGTACTTTCTCCTATAATTCACCCCTCCACTTT.

The chain combines TRBV29-1 with TRBJ1-3; no clear D. CDR1 and CDR2 (germline): SQVTM, ANQGSEA. CDR3 length: 12 amino acids. V shed 4 bases and J shed 3 bases, with 7 bases lying between them. CDR3 sequence (DNA): TGCAGCGTTGGGTCCAGTGGAAACACCATATATTTT. This codes for CSVGSSGNTIYF.

This clone appeared once. J is TRBJ2-7 and V is TRBV5-5; the D gene could be TRBD1 or TRBD2 (5 bases each). Between the trimmed V and J ends, which lost 2 bases and 0 bases, there was a span of 12 bases. CDR3 length: 15 amino acids. The germline CDR1 and CDR2 sequences are SGHKS and YYEKEE (reference sequence). This CDR3 is CASSLGDGASYEQYF. DNA of the CDR3: TGTGCCAGCAGCTTAGGGGACGGGGCCTCCTACGAGCAGTACTTC.

The genes are TRBV12-2 and TRBJ2-7; no check of the table's D call, TRBD2, against the DNA was made. TRBV12-2 is annotated as a pseudogene. The CDR3 consists of 16 residues. CDR3 in amino acids: CASRLAWGVVSYEQYF. The CDR3 DNA reads as TGTGCAAGTCGCTTAGCGTGGGGAGTTGTCTCCTACGAGCAGTACTTC.

The V and J genes are TRBV5-6 and TRBJ1-5; 10 positions match TRBD1. Germline V lookup: CDR1 SGHDT, CDR2 YYEEEE. Trimming took 4 bases from V and 3 from J; bases not matched to a gene: 4. The CDR3 length is 15 residues. The CDR3 DNA follows: TGTGCCAGCAGCCGCGACAGGGGGCTCAATCAGCCCCAGCATTTT. This translates into CASSRDRGLNQPQHF. The whole variable domain, filled in from reference TRBV5-6 and TRBJ1-5, reads DAGVTQSPTHLIKTRGQQVTLRCSPKSGHDTVSWYQQALGQGPQFIFQYYEEEERQRGNFPDRFSGHQFPNYSSELNVNALLLGDSALYLCASSRDRGLNQPQHFGDGTRLSIL.